This T cell receptor beta chain was observed in a study of cytomegalovirus exposure and HLA in healthy donors. Study-wide results and caveats: Beyond CMV serostatus, there was no information to go on about immune exposure. A link between a missense DCLRE1C variant and TCR beta V- and J-gene trimming emerged from a later analysis. HLA allele associations emerged for 16,951 TCR beta sequences in a later analysis, at 0.05 false discovery rate. The study reported that TCR beta sequences accurately predicted HLA-A and HLA-B alleles in most subjects.

PCR involved 60 Vbeta and 13 Jbeta primers. The repertoire was sequenced with immunoSEQ multiplex PCR; TCRdb's copy has only in-frame clones and lacks some. The sample records 170,000 or so clones, under 85% being singletons. A remark on this clone: Its antigen is still unknown.

The CDR3 consists of 17 residues. The receptor was isolated from a woman in her twenties or thirties in good health and CMV-seronegative. V is TRBV12-2 and J is TRBJ2-5; the D call TRBD2 from the table was never checked on the DNA. TRBV12-2 is assigned pseudogene status. Sample: PBMCs. The CDR3 is CASRLARSGRSQETQYF. CDR3 in DNA: TGTGCAAGTCGCTTAGCGCGTTCCGGGAGGAGTCAAGAGACCCAGTACTTC.